The source of this T cell receptor (beta chain) is a study of CD8+ T cells in alopecia areata. This sample's treatment: oral pan-JAK inhibitor, 5-10 mg twice daily. Samples from alopecia areata patients were lesional scalp punch biopsies and peripheral blood. Following RNA extraction, reverse transcription yielded cDNA that acted as the sequencing template. Sequenced by immunoSEQ multiplex PCR; TCRdb stores in-frame clones only, minus some. The sample carries 150,000 to 200,000 clones, roughly 53% recorded once. This sequence originates from a human donor with alopecia areata. The sequencing here drew on CD8+ T cells sorted from blood, taken at week 24, from a patient treated with tofacitinib.

DNA for the CDR3: TGTGCCAGCAGTGGGGACGTCCCCGGCTACGAGCAGTACTTC. This gives the protein CASSGDVPGYEQYF. The V gene is TRBV25-1, the J gene TRBJ2-7; D tentatively fits TRBD1 or TRBD2 (5 bases each). The length of the CDR3 is 14 residues. Germline V gene sequence: CDR1 MGHDK, CDR2 SYGVNS. V lost 4 bases to trimming and J lost 3 bases, with 13 bases between them.